This T cell receptor beta chain was documented in a study of shared clonotypes between healthy human individuals. Across the whole study: With ages of 18 to 49, the donors were two women and three men.

Genomic DNA (from each subset) was split evenly across several immunoSEQ plates. Method: immunoSEQ multiplex PCR; TCRdb's copy keeps in-frame clones and lacks some. The sample lists about half a million clones; about 78% were seen once. Germline CDR1 and CDR2: SGHNT and YENEEA. The ends were cut back, 5 bases at V and 5 bases at J, with 9 bases in the middle. This CDR3 contains 12 residues. Notes on this clone: Its antigen is unidentified.

Study conclusions and caveats: The researchers took only blood, and tissue repertoires probably look different.

Genomic DNA, for the unsorted samples, came from 80 million to 100 million PBMCs. Material: PBMCs. The sequence was collected from a woman between 35 and 50 years old in good health. Some clones in this sample may be carry-over from other donors' samples. The rearrangement links TRBV11-3 to TRBJ2-5, with D possibly being TRBD2 (6 bases). The CDR3 DNA reads as TGTGCCAGCAGCGGGGCGGGGGAGACCCAGTACTTC. It yields the protein CASSGAGETQYF.